This T cell receptor beta chain was found in a study of T cells after yellow fever vaccination. The overall study: In the case of low-cell-number fractions, SMART-Seq v4 Ultra Low Input was used for preparation. Points from the study as a whole: Some clonotypes were seen in both the CD4 and the CD8 compartments. These made up a small share and likely arose from convergent recombination. Detected again after the booster were most primary-vaccination clones, at roughly 95% CD4 and 70% to 90% CD8.

From the 5' RACE reads, TCRdb called clonotypes with MiXCR, one entry per CDR3 protein. Found here are about 69,000 distinct CDR3 sequences, roughly 6% of them singletons; the top ten hold around 2.1%. Germline lookup yields CDR1 SGHRS and CDR2 YFSETQ. V was shortened by 0 bases and J by 5 bases, with 11 bases between the two germline ends. CDR3 length: 15 amino acids. This clonotype was picked up many times. Its antigen remains unidentified. The receptor was isolated from a young man who received the YFV17D yellow fever vaccine. This material consisted of CD4+ T cells sorted from PBMCs, taken less than 18 days after the first yellow fever vaccination. The chain carries TRBV5-1 and TRBJ2-2; D may be TRBD1 or TRBD2 (5 bases each). The CDR3 region has the DNA TGCGCCAGCAGCTTGGAGGAAGGGGAGACCGGGGAGCTGTTTTTT. It yields the protein CASSLEEGETGELFF.